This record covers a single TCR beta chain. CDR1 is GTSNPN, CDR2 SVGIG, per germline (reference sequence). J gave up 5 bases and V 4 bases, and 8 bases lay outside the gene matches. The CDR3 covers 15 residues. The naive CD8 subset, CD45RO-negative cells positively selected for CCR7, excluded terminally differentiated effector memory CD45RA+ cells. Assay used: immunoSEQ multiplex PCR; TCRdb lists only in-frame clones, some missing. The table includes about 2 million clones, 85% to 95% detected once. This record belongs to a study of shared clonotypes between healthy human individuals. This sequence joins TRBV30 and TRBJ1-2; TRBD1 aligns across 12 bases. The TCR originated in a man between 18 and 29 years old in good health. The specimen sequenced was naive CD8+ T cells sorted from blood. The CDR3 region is CAWIGTGGDRYGYTF. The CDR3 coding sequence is TGTGCCTGGATTGGGACAGGGGGCGATCGGTATGGCTACACCTTC.